One TCR beta chain is described in this entry. The PCR made use of 60 Vbeta and 13 Jbeta primers. Original processing notes: The authors later counted 70 million to 85 million unique TCR beta chains, roughly 10 million of them shared. This table comes from immunoSEQ multiplex PCR, and its TCRdb copy is limited to in-frame clones, with some not included. The DNA was the basis for D and trimming; V, J and clone size are from that table. This sample has under 5,500 clones, with approximately 84% found just once. These data are taken from a study of cytomegalovirus exposure and HLA in healthy donors. There are 14 residues in the CDR3. The V segment lost 4 bases and the J segment 11 bases; nucleotides outside the gene matches: 11. Germline V lookup: CDR1 SGHAT, CDR2 FQNNGV.

The gene calls are TRBV11-2 and TRBJ1-1; 9 positions agree with TRBD1. Sequences were obtained from PBMCs. The clonotype originates from a woman aged 40 to 50 in good health and CMV-seropositive. CDR3 DNA sequence: TGTGCCAGCAGCTCGTCCGGGACAGGGAAAGGGGCTTTCTTT. It codes for CASSSSGTGKGAFF.